This T cell receptor beta chain was recorded in a study of shared clonotypes between healthy human individuals. For the study at large: Donors, aged 18 to 49, were two women and a few men. The study's findings and limits: Naive subsets typically showed greater estimated richness than memory subsets.

Notes on this clone: Its antigen is unknown.

The CDR3 loop spans 15 amino acids. V dropped 7 bases and J dropped 1; count of bases not matched to a gene: 9. Per germline, CDR1 MDHEN and CDR2 SYDVKM. Authors' data handling: Because ImmunoSEQ provided only junction sequences with no quality scores, the filtering differed. Clones were sequenced by immunoSEQ multiplex PCR, and TCRdb holds only the in-frame ones, with some missing. For V, J and clone size, that table is used; D and trimming come from the DNA. In the table there are hundreds of thousands of clones, 95% to 97% of which are singletons. The V call is TRBV28, the J call TRBJ1-2; 7 bases map to TRBD1. This TCR came from a woman in her twenties or thirties in good health. The specimen was naive CD4+ T cells sorted from blood. Subset specified: CD45RA+ positively selected. The CDR3 protein is CASNPGQIFNYGYTF. CDR3 sequence (DNA): TGTGCCAGCAACCCGGGACAGATATTTAACTATGGCTACACCTTC.